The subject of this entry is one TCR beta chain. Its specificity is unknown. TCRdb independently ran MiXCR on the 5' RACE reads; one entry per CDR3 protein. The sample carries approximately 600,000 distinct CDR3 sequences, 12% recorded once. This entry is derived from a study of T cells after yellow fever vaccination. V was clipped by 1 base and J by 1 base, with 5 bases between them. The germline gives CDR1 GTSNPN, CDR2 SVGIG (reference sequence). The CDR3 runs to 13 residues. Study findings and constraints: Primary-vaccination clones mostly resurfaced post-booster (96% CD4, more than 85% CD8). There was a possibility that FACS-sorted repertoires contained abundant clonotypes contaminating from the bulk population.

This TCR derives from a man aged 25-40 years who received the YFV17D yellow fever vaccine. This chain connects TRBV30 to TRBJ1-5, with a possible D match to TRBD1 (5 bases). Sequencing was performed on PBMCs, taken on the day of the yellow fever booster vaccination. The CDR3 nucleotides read TGTGCCTGGAGTGACAGGAGCAATCAGCCCCAGCATTTT. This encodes CAWSDRSNQPQHF. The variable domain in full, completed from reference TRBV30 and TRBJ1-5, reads SQTIHQWPATLVQPVGSPLSLECTVEGTSNPNLYWYRQAAGRGLQLLFYSVGIGQISSEVPQNLSASRPQDRQFILSSKKLLLSDSGFYLCAWSDRSNQPQHFGDGTRLSIL.